Listed below are T cell receptor beta chains from one sample, sequenced in a study of response to subunit inactivated influenza vaccine. TCRdb independently ran MiXCR on the RT-PCR reads; one entry per CDR3 protein. Among some 540,000 distinct CDR3 sequences listed, under 30% were seen once. These data were likewise used in another study, on T cells expressing NK-cell markers.

The sequencing used CD4+ T cells sorted from PBMCs, collected roughly 12 days after vaccination. The receptor set was obtained from a man aged 50 to 59 who received an inactivated influenza vaccine. Both conserved end residues are part of each CDR3. The order of the fields is clone size, V gene, D gene, J gene, CDR3 DNA, CDR3 protein. A D gene is named only where the DNA matches it firmly. Clone size is stated in some rows and not others, as once, few, many or a class when expanded.

>few|TRBV9|NA|TRBJ2-4
TGTGCCAGCAGCGTGGGGACTGAAAACATTCAGTACTTC
CASSVGTENIQYF
>NA|TRBV20-1|TRBD2|TRBJ2-5
TGCAGTGCCCCTAACAGCGGGGGACAGACCCAGTACTTC
CSAPNSGGQTQYF
>NA|TRBV6-1|NA|TRBJ2-7
TGTGCCAGCAGGGATGGGGGGAGCGCCATTCACGAGCAGTACTTC
CASRDGGSAIHEQYF
>few|TRBV5-1|TRBD1|TRBJ2-7
TGCGCCAGCCGGGACAGTTACCCCTCCGAGCAGTACTTC
CASRDSYPSEQYF
>NA|TRBV5-1|TRBD2|TRBJ2-1
TGCGCCAGCAGCTCAAACGATGGACTAGCGGGGGGGCAGTTCTTC
CASSSNDGLAGGQFF
>NA|TRBV5-4|TRBD1|TRBJ2-7
TGTGCCAGCAGCTTGTTTCCGGGGACAGCCTCCTACGAGCAGTACTTC
CASSLFPGTASYEQYF
>NA|TRBV12-3/TRBV12-4|NA|TRBJ1-5
TGTGCCAGCAGTTTAGCCCCTCTTCAGCCCCAGCATTTT
CASSLAPLQPQHF
>NA|TRBV6-1|TRBD2|TRBJ2-7
TGTGCCAGCAGCCAGCCGTTAGGGGGGACTAGCGAAAGCTCCTACGAGCAGTACTTC
CASSQPLGGTSESSYEQYF
>NA|TRBV7-2|NA|TRBJ1-6
TGTGCCAGCAGCCCTCGTACCCTCTTGAGCTCACCCCTCCACTTT
CASSPRTLLSSPLHF
>NA|TRBV5-1|TRBD1|TRBJ2-1
TGCGCCACCAGATCTCCGGGACAGGGGAGCAATGAGCAGTTCTTC
CATRSPGQGSNEQFF
>many|TRBV20-1|NA|TRBJ2-5
TGCAGTGCTAGAGTCGGGACTCAGGAGACCCAGTACTTC
CSARVGTQETQYF
>NA|TRBV20-1|NA|TRBJ2-2
TGCAGTGCTAGAGATCTGGCTGGAGGGACCGGGGAGCTGTCTTTT
CSARDLAGGTGELSF
>few|TRBV20-1|NA|TRBJ2-1
TGCGCCGAGACTAGACTCAATGAGCAGTTCTTC
CAETRLNEQFF
>NA|TRBV11-2|NA|TRBJ2-1
TGTGCCAGCAGCTTGATCGGGTGGGGGACTCCTTCCTACAATGAGCAGTTCTTC
CASSLIGWGTPSYNEQFF
>NA|TRBV9|TRBD2|TRBJ2-1
TGTGCCAGCAGCGTAGGACTAGCGGGAGGGAGCTCCTACAATGAGCAGTTCTTC
CASSVGLAGGSSYNEQFF
>NA|TRBV4-1|NA|TRBJ1-4
TGCGCCAGCAGCCAAGAGCCGGCGAGTAATGAAAAACTGTTTTTT
CASSQEPASNEKLFF
>few|TRBV15|NA|TRBJ2-3
TGTGCCACCAGCCCCGTCGGGAGAGGAGGCACAGATACGCAGTATTTT
CATSPVGRGGTDTQYF
>NA|TRBV20-1|TRBD2|TRBJ2-2
TGCAGTGCTAGTTCCTCCGGGACTACCACCGGGGAGCTGTTTTTT
CSASSSGTTTGELFF
>NA|TRBV12-3/TRBV12-4|TRBD1|TRBJ2-3
TGTGCCAGCAGTCCCCGGGACAGGGTCGTTGGAGATACGCAGTATTTT
CASSPRDRVVGDTQYF
>many|TRBV20-1|NA|TRBJ1-2
TGCAGTGCTAGTGCGTCGGGCCTCTATGGCTACACCTTC
CSASASGLYGYTF
>NA|TRBV7-8|NA|TRBJ2-2
TGTGCCAGCAGAATCGGAGACCAGACCGGGGAGCTGTTTTTT
CASRIGDQTGELFF
>NA|TRBV7-9|NA|TRBJ2-3
TGTGCCAGCAGCCCCCTTCTGCGGGACACAGATACGCAGTATTTT
CASSPLLRDTDTQYF
>NA|TRBV10-3|TRBD1|TRBJ2-3
TGTGCCATCAGACCGGAACCGGGACAGGGTCCCGATACGCAGTATTTT
CAIRPEPGQGPDTQYF
>NA|TRBV11-2|NA|TRBJ2-7
TGTGCCAGCAGCTTATCTTACGGTATCGACTACGAGCAGTACTTC
CASSLSYGIDYEQYF
>few|TRBV28|NA|TRBJ2-4
TGTGCCAGCAGCTACGACAGCTTAGCCGCTAAAAACATTCAGTACTTC
CASSYDSLAAKNIQYF
>NA|TRBV9|NA|TRBJ2-5
TGTGCCAGCAGCGTAGCTGCGGGATACGAGACCCAGTACTTC
CASSVAAGYETQYF
>NA|TRBV23-1|NA|TRBJ1-5
TGCGCCAGCAGTCACCCCCGGGACTATCTGAATCAGCCCCAGCATTTT
CASSHPRDYLNQPQHF
>NA|TRBV29-1|TRBD1|TRBJ1-2
TGCGGAGAAATGACAGGGGACTATGGCTACACCTTC
CGEMTGDYGYTF
>few|TRBV6-2/TRBV6-3|TRBD1|TRBJ2-7
TGTGCCAGCAGAACTCCCGGGACAGGGGGCTACGAGCAGTACTTC
CASRTPGTGGYEQYF
>few|TRBV29-1|TRBD1|TRBJ2-7
TGCAGCTTTGGGACAGTCTACGAGCAGTACTTC
CSFGTVYEQYF
>NA|TRBV30|NA|TRBJ2-4
TGTGCCTGGAGCCCCGGGCAGGGTCAAAACATTCAGTACTTC
CAWSPGQGQNIQYF
>NA|TRBV20-1|NA|TRBJ1-2
TGCAGTGCTAGGGCAACCTATGGCTACACCTTC
CSARATYGYTF
>few|TRBV15|TRBD1|TRBJ2-7
TGTGCCACCAGCAGAGATCTGGGGGACAGCTCCCAAAAGGAGTACTTC
CATSRDLGDSSQKEYF
>NA|TRBV5-1|TRBD1|TRBJ1-2
TGCGCCAGCAGCTTGGCCGGGACAGGGGACTATGGCTACACCTTC
CASSLAGTGDYGYTF
>NA|TRBV7-2|NA|TRBJ1-2
TGTGCCAGCAGCTCTGGACTGGAACTCTATGGCTACACCTTC
CASSSGLELYGYTF
>NA|TRBV11-2|NA|TRBJ2-3
TGTGCCAGCAGCTTAGAGAGACAAGATACGCAGTATTTT
CASSLERQDTQYF
>NA|TRBV30|NA|TRBJ1-1
TGTGCCTGGTCCGGGGCCTTCACTGAAGCTTTCTTT
CAWSGAFTEAFF
>NA|TRBV20-1|NA|TRBJ2-1
TGCAGTGCTCGCCTACCAGCAAGCTACAATGAGCAGTTCTTC
CSARLPASYNEQFF
>NA|TRBV12-3/TRBV12-4|NA|TRBJ2-5
TGTGCCAGCAAGCGTGGGGCGGAGACCCAGTACTTC
CASKRGAETQYF
>NA|TRBV6-1|NA|TRBJ2-7
TGTGCCAGCAGTGATTTGGGTTCCGAACTTTACGAGCAGTACTTC
CASSDLGSELYEQYF
>NA|TRBV28|TRBD2|TRBJ2-1
TGTGCCAGCAGCCCCTTGGGACTAGCGGACTACAATGAGCAGTTCTTC
CASSPLGLADYNEQFF
>NA|TRBV27|TRBD1|TRBJ1-2
TGTGCCAGCAGTGCTTCGGGGCAGGGGGCGCGTGGCTACACCTTC
CASSASGQGARGYTF